This T cell receptor beta chain was sequenced for a study of blood T cell repertoires in COVID-19. Across the study: The United States, Italy and Spain provided the acute and convalescent COVID-19 samples. T cells, B-cell-depleted T cells, or PBMCs supplied cDNA or gDNA.

Only one count was recorded for this clone. In the source study's methods: Using reference gene primer amplification, nucleated cell counts were estimated. Clones were sequenced by immunoSEQ multiplex PCR, and TCRdb holds only the in-frame ones, with some missing. The V and J calls and the clone size are those of that table, but D and trimming were determined from the DNA. The repertoire holds 150,000 or so clones, with about 91% as singletons. The CDR3 totals 16 residues. Germline V gene lookup returns CDR1 MNHNS and CDR2 SASEGT. J gave up 7 bases and V 4 bases, and 6 bases lay outside the gene matches.

The gene calls are TRBV6-1 and TRBJ2-1, with 14 bases matching TRBD2. Sequenced input: peripheral blood. The TCR originated in an older woman with acute or convalescent COVID-19. CDR3 nucleotide sequence: TGTGCCAGCAGTGCCCGGACTAGCGGGGGGAGAAATGAGCAGTTCTTC. As protein: CASSARTSGGRNEQFF.